This record covers a single T cell receptor beta chain. 5'RACE template switching built TCR beta cDNA with unique molecular identifiers. One entry per CDR3 protein, without DNA, is what TCRdb gives after re-calling the 5' RACE reads. Listed are over 120,000 distinct CDR3 sequences; 10% to 15% falls within the top ten. This CDR3 has 13 amino acids. CDR1 SEHNR and CDR2 FQNEAQ come from the germline V gene (reference sequence). The data stem from a study of T cells expressing NK-cell markers. The chain is built from TRBV7-9 and TRBJ2-1; with no DNA, the TCRdb D assignment of TRBD2 cannot be verified. This receptor was identified in a young man in good health. Sample: blood T cells: a sorted CD56 or NKG2C T cell subset, CD4+ or CD8+ T cells, or bulk PBMC T cells (not recorded which). The chain's CDR3 is CASSPGGSYEQFF.